The clone carrying this T cell receptor beta chain occurred once. Its target is unknown. Deletions cut 3 bases from V and 0 bases from J, with 8 bases between. The CDR3 is made up of 14 amino acids. Germline V gene data show CDR1 as KGHSH and CDR2 as LQKENI. Use of 60 Vbeta and 13 Jbeta primers characterized the PCR. Clones were read by immunoSEQ multiplex PCR, and TCRdb kept only the in-frame ones, dropping some. The repertoire holds over 120,000 clones, approximately 70% seen once, with 2% to 2.5% in the top ten. This sample is drawn from a study of cytomegalovirus exposure and HLA in healthy donors. General observations from the study: A later analysis linked a missense variant in DCLRE1C to the trimming of TCR beta V and J genes. Roughly uniform sequencing depth across donors was assumed, possibly incorrectly.

The sample was PBMCs. The rearrangement joins TRBV18 to TRBJ1-1; no reliable D call. The clonotype was recovered from a woman aged 55-69 years in good health and CMV-seropositive. CDR3 protein: CASSPQVLNTEAFF. CDR3 nucleotides: TGTGCCAGCTCACCCCAGGTTTTGAACACTGAAGCTTTCTTT.